Below are 30 T cell receptor beta chains sequenced from a single sample in a study of blood T cell repertoires in COVID-19. Here immunoSEQ multiplex PCR was the method, and the copy in TCRdb shows in-frame clones only, minus some. The sample has about 140,000 clones, 70% to 90% seen once. Input material: peripheral blood. These receptors all stem from a woman older than 75 with acute or convalescent COVID-19.

The CDR3 region has the DNA TGTGCCACAACTGCGAACAGGGGTCGGAGCAATCAGCCCCAGCATTTT. It codes for CATTANRGRSNQPQHF. The chain uses TRBV10-3 and TRBJ1-5, with 7 nucleotides matching TRBD1. CDR3 length: 16 residues. V dropped 10 bases and J dropped 1; count of bases not matched to a gene: 13. Germline CDR1 ENHRY, CDR2 SYGVKD.

The V call is TRBV19, the J call TRBJ1-3; D gene uncertain. The length of the CDR3 is 13 residues. In germline, CDR1 is LNHDA, CDR2 SQIVND (reference sequence). Trimming took off 6 bases at V and 0 bases at J, with 6 bases between the two ends. The CDR3: CASSTDSGNTIYF. In nucleotides, the CDR3 is TGTGCCAGTAGCACAGACTCTGGAAACACCATATATTTT.

This rearrangement joins TRBV13 to TRBJ2-2, with D maybe TRBD1 (6 bases). Germline V lookup: CDR1 PRHDT, CDR2 FYEKMQ (reference sequence). The CDR3 spans 15 residues. V shed 3 bases and J shed 1 base, with 9 bases lying between them. The CDR3 sequence: CASSFRQVNTGELFF. The CDR3 DNA sequence: TGTGCCAGCAGCTTTAGACAGGTGAACACCGGGGAGCTGTTTTTT.

The genes are TRBV19 and TRBJ1-2, with 11 nucleotides matching TRBD1. V lost 5 bases and J lost 4; bases outside the gene matches: 3. Germline CDR1 LNHDA, CDR2 SQIVND (reference sequence). The CDR3 spans 14 residues. The CDR3 DNA is TGTGCCAGTAGTCCAGGGACAGGGGGCTATGGCTACACCTTC. Its protein product is CASSPGTGGYGYTF.

V and J are TRBV14 and TRBJ2-5; D is possibly TRBD1 (6 bases). CDR1 is SGHDN, CDR2 FVKESK, per germline. The V end was cut by 4 bases, the J end by 5 bases, with 23 bases between. The CDR3 covers 17 residues. Written as DNA, the CDR3 is TGTGCCAGCAGCCGAGAGTACGGGACAACGGTCGGCGAGACCCAGTACTTC. Translating gives CASSREYGTTVGETQYF. Complete variable domain (other parts from reference TRBV14 and TRBJ2-5): EAGVTQFPSHSVIEKGQTVTLRCDPISGHDNLYWYRRVMGKEIKFLLHFVKESKQDESGMPNNRFLAERTGGTYSTLKVQPAELEDSGVYFCASSREYGTTVGETQYFGPGTRLLVL.

This clone was counted once. The rearrangement joins TRBV12-5 to TRBJ1-1; 9 nucleotides line up with TRBD1. Germline V lookup: CDR1 LGHNT, CDR2 FRNRAP. This CDR3 spans 14 amino acids. Trimming cost V 5 bases and J 5 bases; bases outside gene matches: 6. CDR3 residues: CASGPGTGWTEAFF. CDR3 DNA: TGTGCTAGTGGTCCGGGGACAGGGTGGACTGAAGCTTTCTTT.

V usage is TRBV23-1 and J usage is TRBJ1-6; TRBD1 aligns across 7 bases. TRBV23-1 is identified as an open reading frame with a role that is uncertain. Trimming took 6 bases from V and 6 from J; bases not matched to a gene: 11. This CDR3 has 16 amino acids. In nucleotides, the CDR3 is TGCGCCAGCAGAGAAACCGACAGGGCTTGTAATTCACCCCTCCACTTT. As protein: CASRETDRACNSPLHF.

This clone was detected once. The V gene is TRBV6-2 or TRBV6-3, the J gene TRBJ1-2; 8 bases are shared with TRBD1. The J segment lost 4 bases and the V segment lost 0 bases, leaving 4 bases of the junction unmatched. CDR3 length equals 15 residues. The germline CDR1 and CDR2 sequences are MNHEY and SVGEGT. CDR3 DNA: TGTGCCAGCAGTTACTCACGGACAGGGCCCTATGGCTACACCTTC. Translated: CASSYSRTGPYGYTF.

This chain joins TRBV5-1 and TRBJ1-5, with 10 positions matching TRBD1. With V trimmed by 4 bases and J by 5 bases, 9 bases remained unmatched. CDR3 length: 16 amino acids. From germline, CDR1 is SGHRS and CDR2 YFSETQ. Here the CDR3 reads CASSPGTGAGDQPQHF. Here the CDR3 DNA reads TGCGCCAGCAGCCCAGGGACAGGGGCGGGAGATCAGCCCCAGCATTTT. The variable domain in full, with the rest retrieved from reference TRBV5-1 and TRBJ1-5, is KAGVTQTPRYLIKTRGQQVTLSCSPISGHRSVSWYQQTPGQGLQFLFEYFSETQRNKGNFPGRFSGRQFSNSRSEMNVSTLELGDSALYLCASSPGTGAGDQPQHFGDGTRLSIL.

The chain employs TRBV3-1 (or the pseudogene TRBV3-2) and TRBJ2-1; TRBD2 aligns across 11 bases. The CDR3 covers 17 residues. J gave up 3 bases and V 0 bases, and 4 bases lay outside the gene matches. Germline V gene sequence: CDR1 LGHDT, CDR2 YNNKEL (reference sequence). The CDR3 here is CASSQDLSGGDYNEQFF. The CDR3 DNA is TGTGCCAGCAGCCAAGACCTTAGCGGGGGGGACTACAATGAGCAGTTCTTC.

The genes are TRBV15 and TRBJ1-2; 10 bases agree with TRBD1. Germline V lookup: CDR1 LNHNV, CDR2 YYDKDF (reference sequence). CDR3 length equals 19 residues. With V trimmed by 0 bases and J by 1 base, 11 bases remained unmatched. The CDR3 nucleotides are TGTGCCACCAGCAGAGATGCTCGGGACAGGGGTAGGATTAACTATGGCTACACCTTC. Translation gives CATSRDARDRGRINYGYTF.

This clone has a single count. CDR3 nucleotides: TGTGCCAGCAGCCAAGAAGGGGGCGGCTACACCTTC. It encodes CASSQEGGGYTF. This chain uses TRBV3-1 (or the pseudogene TRBV3-2) with TRBJ1-2, with 7 nucleotides matching TRBD1. Per the germline V gene, CDR1 is LGHDT and CDR2 is YNNKEL (reference sequence). V trimming: 0 bases; J trimming: 8 bases; junction bases outside the gene matches: 0. There are 12 residues in the CDR3.

The V gene is TRBV5-1, the J gene TRBJ2-5; 8 nucleotides line up with TRBD1. V was pared by 2 bases and J by 3 bases, with 6 bases of the junction left unmatched. From germline, CDR1 is SGHRS and CDR2 YFSETQ. CDR3 length equals 15 residues. In DNA, the CDR3 is TGCGCCAGCAGCTTCTCAGGGGGCGGGGAAGAGACCCAGTACTTC. Translating gives CASSFSGGGEETQYF.

This clone appeared once. V usage is TRBV20-1 and J usage is TRBJ1-1; 8 positions agree with TRBD1. CDR1 DFQATT and CDR2 SNEGSKA come from the germline V gene (reference sequence). The CDR3 extends over 11 amino acids. The CDR3 is CSGTGNTEAFF. The CDR3 DNA follows: TGCAGCGGGACAGGTAACACTGAAGCTTTCTTT.

A word on this clone: Within the sample, other DNA sequences also encode this same CDR3. The CDR3, as DNA: TGTGCCATCAGTGAGTCGAGTCGCGCTGAAGCTTTCTTT. This codes for CAISESSRAEAFF. The chain carries TRBV10-3 and TRBJ1-1; D remains ambiguous. V lost 0 bases, J lost 6 bases, and 8 bases lay in between. The CDR3 has 13 residues. Germline V lookup: CDR1 ENHRY, CDR2 SYGVKD.

The chain's CDR3 is CASSLARGGAYNEQFF. In DNA, the CDR3 is TGTGCCAGCAGCTTAGCCCGCGGGGGGGCCTACAATGAGCAGTTCTTC. V is TRBV7-2 and J is TRBJ2-1; 9 bases align to TRBD2. The V gene's germline CDR1 is SGHTA and CDR2 FQGNSA. After removal of 0 bases from V and 2 bases from J, the junction contained 2 bases not matched to a gene. The CDR3 totals 16 residues.

CDR3 amino acids: CASSLPGTGNTGELFF. CDR3 bases: TGTGCCAGCAGCCTCCCCGGGACAGGGAACACCGGGGAGCTGTTTTTT. The chain carries TRBV14 and TRBJ2-2, with 8 bases aligning to TRBD1. The CDR3 sequence is 16 residues long. CDR1 is SGHDN, CDR2 FVKESK, per germline. After removal of 4 bases from V and 1 base from J, the junction contained 5 bases not matched to a gene.

The rearrangement joins TRBV5-5 to TRBJ2-2; tentatively, D is TRBD1 (6 bases). Trimming stripped 1 base from V and 4 bases from J, with 14 bases between. Germline CDR1 SGHKS, CDR2 YYEKEE (reference sequence). This CDR3 is built from 16 residues. The CDR3: CASSLTGTRGTGELFF. The DNA of the CDR3 is TGTGCCAGCAGCTTGACCGGGACCAGGGGCACCGGGGAGCTGTTTTTT. Variable domain in full (rest from reference TRBV5-5 and TRBJ2-2): DAGVTQSPTHLIKTRGQQVTLRCSPISGHKSVSWYQQVLGQGPQFIFQYYEKEERGRGNFPDRFSARQFPNYSSELNVNALLLGDSALYLCASSLTGTRGTGELFFGEGSRLTVL.

Note on this clone: One end of the junction is discordant with germline, which a read error may explain. This rearrangement joins TRBV7-7 to TRBJ1-1, with D possibly matching TRBD1 (5 bases). The CDR3 extends over 13 amino acids. CDR1 SSHAT and CDR2 FNYEAQ come from the germline V gene (reference sequence). CDR3 sequence: CASSHDRNTEAFF. As DNA, the CDR3 is TGTGCTAGCAGCCACGACAGGAACACTGAAGCTTTCTTT.

In its sample, this clone was seen once. The chain joins TRBV27 to TRBJ1-1; weak D call: TRBD1 (5 bases). V was cut by 5 bases and J by 6 bases, with 16 bases left in between. This CDR3 has 14 amino acids. Per germline, CDR1 MNHEY and CDR2 SMNVEV (reference sequence). The CDR3 loop is CASSIGRGFAEAFF. The CDR3 DNA reads TGTGCCAGCAGTATCGGACGGGGGTTCGCTGAAGCTTTCTTT.

Of note for this clone: The sample contains more than one DNA sequence encoding this CDR3. V usage is TRBV18 and J usage is TRBJ1-1, with 9 bases that match TRBD1. CDR1 is KGHSH and CDR2 is LQKENI in the germline V gene. V lost 3 bases, J lost 2 bases, and 4 bases stayed unmatched. The CDR3 sequence is 15 residues long. The CDR3 loop is CASSPQTGGNTEAFF. The CDR3 DNA reads as TGTGCCAGCTCACCTCAGACAGGGGGTAACACTGAAGCTTTCTTT.

The chain has TRBV7-8 and TRBJ2-3; D remains unclear. Per the germline V gene, CDR1 is SGHVS and CDR2 is FQNEAQ. The CDR3 contains 14 residues. Trimming shortened V by 5 bases and J by 0 bases, and 9 bases separated the two germline ends. As DNA, the CDR3 is TGTGCCAGCAGCCCAGGATCTAGCACAGATACGCAGTATTTT. Protein: CASSPGSSTDTQYF. Looking up the rest from reference TRBV7-8 and TRBJ2-3 gives the full variable domain: GAGVSQSPRYKVAKRGQDVALRCDPISGHVSLFWYQQALGQGPEFLTYFQNEAQLDKSGLPSDRFFAERPEGSVSTLKIQRTQQEDSAVYLCASSPGSSTDTQYFGPGTRLTVL.

This rearrangement joins TRBV12-3 or TRBV12-4 to TRBJ1-1; TRBD1 matches 9 bases. This CDR3 is 12 amino acids long. V was clipped by 5 bases and J by 11 bases; unmatched bases: 6. CDR3 in amino acids: CASSPRTGVAFF. CDR3 in DNA: TGTGCCAGCAGTCCACGGACAGGGGTTGCTTTCTTT.

V is TRBV19 and J is TRBJ1-1, with TRBD1 identical over 10 bases. V lost 3 bases, J lost 4 bases, and 5 bases stayed unmatched. This CDR3 spans 15 amino acids. Germline lookup yields CDR1 LNHDA and CDR2 SQIVND (reference sequence). This CDR3 is CASSIRQGAVTEAFF. CDR3 DNA: TGTGCCAGTAGTATTCGACAGGGGGCGGTCACTGAAGCTTTCTTT.

This clone came up a few times. The chain is built from TRBV11-2 and TRBJ2-1; D is possibly TRBD1 (5 bases). V shed 3 bases and J shed 6 bases, with 15 bases lying between them. The CDR3 totals 15 residues. Germline V gene lookup returns CDR1 SGHAT and CDR2 FQNNGV. The CDR3 bases are TGTGCCAGCAGCTTGCGACCTGGGGCAGGCAATGAGCAGTTCTTC. Its protein is CASSLRPGAGNEQFF.

The chain employs TRBV7-6 and TRBJ2-5, with 7 bases lining up with TRBD2. Trimming at V came to 1 base and at J to 1 base, leaving 15 bases not matched to a gene. Germline CDR1 is SGHVS and CDR2 is FNYEAQ. The CDR3 has 19 amino acids. The CDR3 protein is CASSLGAGPRYVFQETQYF. The DNA for the CDR3 is TGTGCCAGCAGCTTAGGAGCGGGACCCAGGTACGTGTTCCAAGAGACCCAGTACTTC.

The V call is TRBV4-1, the J call TRBJ2-7, with 7 positions matching TRBD2. V shed 0 bases and J 1 base; nucleotides not matched to a gene: 9. CDR3 length: 17 amino acids. Germline values: CDR1 MGHRA, CDR2 YSYEKL. In DNA, the CDR3 is TGCGCCAGCAGCCAAGAGGGAGGGAGGGCTCCGTCCTACGAGCAGTACTTC. It codes for CASSQEGGRAPSYEQYF.

The rearrangement uses TRBV2 and TRBJ1-1, with D possibly matching TRBD1 (5 bases). Trimming left V 8 bases short and J 3 bases short, with 13 bases between. The CDR3 consists of 13 residues. The germline gives CDR1 SNHLY, CDR2 FYNNEI. CDR3 coding DNA: TGTGCCAGCTCTAAGGAGGGGTACACTGAAGCTTTCTTT. This translates into CASSKEGYTEAFF. The complete variable domain, with remaining parts taken from reference TRBV2 and TRBJ1-1, reads EPEVTQTPSHQVTQMGQEVILRCVPISNHLYFYWYRQILGQKVEFLVSFYNNEISEKSEIFDDQFSVERPDGSNFTLKIRSTKLEDSAMYFCASSKEGYTEAFFGQGTRLTVV.

The J gene is TRBJ2-2, the V gene TRBV18, with 10 bases that match TRBD1. Germline lookup yields CDR1 KGHSH and CDR2 LQKENI. After removal of 6 bases from V and 5 bases from J, the junction contained 9 bases not matched to a gene. The CDR3 covers 16 residues. The DNA of the CDR3 is TGTGCCAGCTCCCGATCGGGACAGGGGAATACCGGGGAGCTGTTTTTT. It encodes CASSRSGQGNTGELFF.

V and J are TRBV19 and TRBJ1-6; TRBD1 might be the D (5 bases). CDR3 size: 14 residues. V lost 10 bases, J lost 6 bases, and 16 bases lay in between. Looked up from germline, CDR1 is LNHDA and CDR2 is SQIVND (reference sequence). CDR3 residues: CATSTEIRNSPLHF. The CDR3 DNA reads as TGTGCCACCTCGACAGAAATTCGTAATTCACCCCTCCACTTT.